The 17 T cell receptor beta chains below come from one sample, sequenced in a study of cytomegalovirus exposure and HLA in healthy donors. Primers for the PCR totalled 60 Vbeta and 13 Jbeta. TCRdb's table, derived via immunoSEQ multiplex PCR, lists solely in-frame clones and lacks some. The sample yields around 130,000 clones, approximately 85% seen once. Sequenced input: PBMCs. The receptors were sampled from a male donor in good health and CMV-seropositive.

This clone was seen just once. The V call is TRBV27, the J call TRBJ1-4; tentative D call: TRBD1 (6 bases). The V and J ends lost 9 bases and 4 bases respectively, with 12 bases between them. Germline lookup yields CDR1 MNHEY and CDR2 SMNVEV (reference sequence). The CDR3 extends over 13 amino acids. The DNA of the CDR3 is TGTGCCAGTCGCGGACAGAATAATGAAAAACTGTTTTTT. This sequence encodes CASRGQNNEKLFF.

The chain couples TRBV30 to TRBJ2-2; unclear D gene. The CDR3 has 14 residues. Germline CDR1 is GTSNPN and CDR2 is SVGIG (reference sequence). The V gene lost 3 bases and the J gene lost 7 bases, with 15 bases spanning the gap. The CDR3 reads CAWSPLSAVGELFF. The CDR3 DNA follows: TGTGCCTGGAGCCCACTAAGCGCGGTCGGGGAGCTGTTTTTT.

The chain recombines TRBV19 with TRBJ1-4; D is unresolved. The V end lost 7 bases, the J end lost 4 bases, and 16 bases lay between the germline ends. CDR1 LNHDA and CDR2 SQIVND come from the germline V gene (reference sequence). The CDR3 contains 15 residues. As DNA, the CDR3 is TGTGCCAGTACCCGCGGAGGACCGGGTAATGAAAAACTGTTTTTT. It is translated as CASTRGGPGNEKLFF.

The chain employs TRBV2 and TRBJ2-5, with D tentatively TRBD2 (5 bases). CDR1 and CDR2 from the germline V gene are SNHLY and FYNNEI. Trimming stripped 6 bases from V and 2 bases from J, with 13 bases between. The length of the CDR3 is 14 residues. The CDR3 bases are TGTGCCAGCAGGGTCCAGTCGGGGCAAGAGACCCAGTACTTC. Its translation is CASRVQSGQETQYF.

The J gene is TRBJ2-7, the V gene TRBV2; TRBD2 matches at 7 bases. Germline V gene lookup returns CDR1 SNHLY and CDR2 FYNNEI. Losses at the gene ends were 7 bases for V and 11 bases for J; bases not matched to a gene: 11. This CDR3 has 12 residues. CDR3 sequence (DNA): TGTGCCAGCATGTACGGGGAGGGGCTTGAGTACTTC. Translated, it gives CASMYGEGLEYF.

This chain connects TRBV29-1 to TRBJ1-1; the D is unclear. In germline, CDR1 is SQVTM, CDR2 ANQGSEA. Trimming removed 4 bases at V and 5 bases at J, with 8 bases between. The CDR3 length is 11 residues. CDR3 DNA: TGCAGCGTTGGTCACTGGACTGAAGCTTTCTTT. Protein sequence: CSVGHWTEAFF.

As regards this clone: Other nucleotide sequences from this sample produce the same CDR3. V usage is TRBV5-6 and J usage is TRBJ2-5, with 7 bases that match TRBD2. The CDR3 loop spans 14 amino acids. V lost 2 bases, J lost 5 bases, and 6 bases stayed unmatched. Germline CDR1 and CDR2: SGHDT and YYEEEE. The CDR3 is CASSFSSGGETQYF. DNA of the CDR3: TGTGCCAGCAGCTTCTCTAGCGGAGGGGAGACCCAGTACTTC.

V is TRBV10-3 and J is TRBJ1-1; TRBD1 is a possible D gene (5 bases). This CDR3 is 14 amino acids long. The V gene's germline CDR1 is ENHRY and CDR2 SYGVKD. Trimming cost V 4 bases and J 1 base, with 10 bases left between them. CDR3 sequence reads: CAISGGGANTEAFF. Written as DNA, the CDR3 is TGTGCCATCAGTGGCGGGGGAGCGAACACTGAAGCTTTCTTT.

The DNA for the CDR3 is TGTGCCACCTCAGGGACAGTGGGTGGAAACACCATATATTTT. Residues: CATSGTVGGNTIYF. The chain employs TRBV28 and TRBJ1-3, with TRBD1 identical over 7 bases. The junction had 9 bases not matched to a gene; V was cut back by 10 bases and J by 3 bases. Germline V gene lookup returns CDR1 MDHEN and CDR2 SYDVKM. The CDR3 loop spans 14 amino acids.

This clone occurred a few times. The rearrangement links TRBV19 to TRBJ2-7; 8 bases are a match to TRBD2. The CDR3 runs 13 residues. CDR1 and CDR2 (germline): LNHDA, SQIVND (reference sequence). Germline trimming cut 8 bases from V and 3 bases from J; bases unmatched to any gene: 6. The CDR3 region has the DNA TGTGCCAGTTCCGGGACTAGGGGCTACGAGCAGTACTTC. Residues: CASSGTRGYEQYF.

The chain couples TRBV7-9 to TRBJ2-5, with 8 bases identical to TRBD2. The CDR3 spans 14 residues. The ends lost 3 bases at V and 2 bases at J; junction bases unmatched: 2. The germline V gene encodes CDR1 SEHNR and CDR2 FQNEAQ (reference sequence). This CDR3 is CASSLTSAQETQYF. The CDR3, as DNA: TGTGCCAGCAGCTTGACTAGCGCGCAAGAGACCCAGTACTTC.

The J gene is TRBJ2-1, the V gene TRBV9; 12 bases fit TRBD2. The CDR3 length is 17 residues. With V trimmed by 2 bases and J by 7 bases, 10 bases remained unmatched. Germline V gene lookup returns CDR1 SGDLS and CDR2 YYNGEE. The CDR3 here is CASSVASGRALGNEQFF. The DNA for the CDR3 is TGTGCCAGCAGCGTGGCTAGCGGGAGGGCCCTCGGGAATGAGCAGTTCTTC.

The V and J genes are TRBV11-3 and TRBJ2-3, with D possibly being TRBD2 (5 bases). The CDR3 has 15 residues. Germline V gene data show CDR1 as SGHNT and CDR2 as YENEEA. V gave up 3 bases and J gave up 5 bases, with 15 bases separating them. The CDR3 is CASSFGPQEGDTQYF. CDR3 coding DNA: TGTGCCAGCAGCTTTGGGCCCCAAGAGGGAGATACGCAGTATTTT.

This chain connects TRBV27 to TRBJ2-3; 12 nucleotides line up with TRBD2. J was trimmed by 4 bases and V by 4 bases; bases with no gene match: 3. In germline, CDR1 is MNHEY, CDR2 SMNVEV (reference sequence). The length of the CDR3 is 15 residues. DNA for the CDR3: TGTGCCAGCAGTTCTCTAGCGGGAGGGCCAGATACGCAGTATTTT. Its translation: CASSSLAGGPDTQYF.

This chain's CDR3 is CASSLERSSGTYEQYF. The CDR3 DNA is TGTGCCAGCAGCTTAGAGAGGTCTAGCGGAACCTACGAGCAGTACTTC. The V gene is TRBV7-9, the J gene TRBJ2-7; 7 bases fit TRBD2. Looked up from germline, CDR1 is SEHNR and CDR2 is FQNEAQ (reference sequence). V lost 1 base, J lost 2 bases, and 8 bases stayed unmatched. The CDR3 has 16 residues.

This clone showed up just once. The J gene is TRBJ2-7, the V gene TRBV4-2; TRBD1 agrees at 7 bases. CDR1 is LGHNA, CDR2 YNFKEQ, per germline. Losses at the gene ends were 3 bases for V and 3 bases for J; bases not matched to a gene: 2. This CDR3 is built from 13 residues. The CDR3 spells CASSQGQNYEQYF. The CDR3 region has the DNA TGTGCCAGCAGCCAGGGACAGAACTACGAGCAGTACTTC.

The chain joins TRBV28 to TRBJ1-2, with unresolved D. Deletions cut 10 bases from V and 0 bases from J, with 12 bases between. The V gene's germline CDR1 is MDHEN and CDR2 SYDVKM. The CDR3 is made up of 13 amino acids. DNA of the CDR3: TGTGCCATCCTGAGGCACGCTAACTATGGCTACACCTTC. It translates to CAILRHANYGYTF.